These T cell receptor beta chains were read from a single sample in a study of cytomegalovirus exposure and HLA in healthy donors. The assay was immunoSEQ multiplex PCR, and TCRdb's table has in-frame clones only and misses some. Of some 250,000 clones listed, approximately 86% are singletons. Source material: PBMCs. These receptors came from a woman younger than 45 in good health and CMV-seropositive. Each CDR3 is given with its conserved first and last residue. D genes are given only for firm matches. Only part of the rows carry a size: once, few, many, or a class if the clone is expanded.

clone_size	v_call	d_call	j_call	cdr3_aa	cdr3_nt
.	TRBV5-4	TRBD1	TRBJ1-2	CASATWDRRGYGYTF	TGTGCCAGCGCCACCTGGGACAGAAGGGGTTATGGCTACACCTTC
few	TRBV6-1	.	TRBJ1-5	CASAAQGDQPQHF	TGTGCCAGCGCCGCGCAGGGTGATCAGCCCCAGCATTTT
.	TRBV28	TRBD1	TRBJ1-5	CASRETKTGYSNQPQHF	TGTGCCAGCAGAGAGACCAAGACAGGGTATAGCAATCAGCCCCAGCATTTT
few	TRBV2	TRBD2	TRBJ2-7	CASLLAGNYEQYF	TGTGCCAGCCTACTAGCGGGAAACTACGAGCAGTACTTC
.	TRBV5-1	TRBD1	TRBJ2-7	CASSTGTGGDEQYF	TGCGCCAGCAGCACAGGGACAGGGGGCGACGAGCAGTACTTC
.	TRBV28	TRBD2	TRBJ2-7	CASSFPGFSGTEQYF	TGTGCCAGCAGTTTCCCCGGTTTTAGCGGGACCGAGCAGTACTTC
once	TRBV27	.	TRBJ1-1	CASRRIGGVGTEAFF	TGTGCCAGCAGGCGGATAGGGGGAGTAGGAACTGAAGCTTTCTTT
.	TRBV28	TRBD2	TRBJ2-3	CASSFLAGGSYTQYF	TGTGCCAGCAGTTTTTTAGCGGGAGGGAGCTATACGCAGTATTTT
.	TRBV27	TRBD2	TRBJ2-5	CASTPLGLAGGGETQYF	TGTGCCAGCACCCCGCTCGGACTAGCGGGAGGAGGAGAGACCCAGTACTTC
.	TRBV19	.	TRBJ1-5	CASQPSPSGNSNQPQHF	TGTGCCAGTCAACCATCCCCGTCAGGGAATAGCAATCAGCCCCAGCATTTT
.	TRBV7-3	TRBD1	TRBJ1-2	CASSGTGQYGYTF	TGTGCCAGCAGCGGGACAGGGCAGTATGGCTACACCTTC
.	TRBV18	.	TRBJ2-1	CASNKGRDKPHEQFF	TGTGCCAGTAACAAAGGCAGGGATAAGCCCCATGAGCAGTTCTTC
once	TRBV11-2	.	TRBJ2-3	CASTSGGWDTQYF	TGTGCCAGCACCTCCGGCGGGTGGGATACGCAGTATTTT
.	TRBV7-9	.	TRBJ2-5	CASSPPTLASIIQGETQYF	TGTGCCAGCAGCCCCCCGACTCTAGCAAGCATCATACAGGGAGAGACCCAGTACTTC
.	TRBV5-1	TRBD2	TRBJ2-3	CASSFLRTSGTSTDTQYF	TGCGCCAGCAGCTTCCTAAGGACTAGCGGGACCTCCACAGATACGCAGTATTTT
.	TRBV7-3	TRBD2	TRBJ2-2	CASSASGIGTGELFF	TGTGCCAGCAGCGCCAGCGGGATAGGCACCGGGGAGCTGTTTTTT
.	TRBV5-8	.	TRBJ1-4	CASSSATNEKLFF	TGTGCCAGCAGCTCTGCAACTAATGAAAAACTGTTTTTT
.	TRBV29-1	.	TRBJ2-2	CSVEGTANTGELFF	TGCAGCGTTGAAGGGACAGCTAACACCGGGGAGCTGTTTTTT
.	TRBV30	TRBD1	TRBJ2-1	CAWSYQDRAAGKQFF	TGTGCCTGGAGTTACCAGGACAGGGCGGCGGGAAAGCAGTTCTTC
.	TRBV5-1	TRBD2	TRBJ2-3	CASSSETSSDTQYF	TGCGCCAGCAGCTCCGAGACTAGCTCAGATACGCAGTATTTT
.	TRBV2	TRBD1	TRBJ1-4	CARRQGSSTNEKLFF	TGTGCCAGACGACAGGGAAGCTCAACTAATGAAAAACTGTTTTTT
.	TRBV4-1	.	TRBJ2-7	CASSQNPPGSYEQYF	TGCGCCAGCAGCCAAAACCCTCCGGGCTCCTACGAGCAGTACTTC
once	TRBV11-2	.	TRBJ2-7	CASSSPLYEQYF	TGTGCCAGCAGCTCCCCTCTCTACGAGCAGTACTTC
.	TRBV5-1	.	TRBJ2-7	CASSLVVAGSYEQYF	TGCGCCAGCAGCTTGGTGGTAGCCGGGTCCTACGAGCAGTACTTC
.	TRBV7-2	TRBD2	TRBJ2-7	CASSLVGLAVYEQYF	TGTGCCAGCAGCTTAGTCGGACTAGCGGTCTACGAGCAGTACTTC
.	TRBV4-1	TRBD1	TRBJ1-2	CASSHSQGAYGYTF	TGCGCCAGCAGCCATTCCCAGGGGGCCTATGGCTACACCTTC
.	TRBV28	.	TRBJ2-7	CASSFVFYEQYF	TGTGCCAGCAGTTTCGTCTTTTACGAGCAGTACTTC
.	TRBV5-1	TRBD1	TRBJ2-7	CASSLRPGTGSREQYF	TGCGCCAGCAGCCTCAGGCCCGGGACAGGGAGTAGGGAGCAGTACTTC
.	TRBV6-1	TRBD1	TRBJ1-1	CASTQGIDIVTEAFF	TGTGCCAGCACACAGGGGATCGATATAGTCACTGAAGCTTTCTTT
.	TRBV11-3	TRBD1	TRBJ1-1	CASSRGGMNTEAFF	TGTGCCAGCAGCCGAGGGGGCATGAACACTGAAGCTTTCTTT
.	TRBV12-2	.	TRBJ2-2	CASLLLEGDHVPGELFF	TGTGCAAGTCTCCTCCTCGAAGGGGATCATGTCCCCGGGGAGCTGTTTTTT
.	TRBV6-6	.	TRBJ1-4	CASSYDSLNEKLFF	TGTGCCAGCAGTTACGACAGCCTTAATGAAAAACTGTTTTTT
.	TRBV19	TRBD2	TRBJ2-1	CASCSPGLADNNEQFF	TGTGCCAGTTGCAGTCCCGGACTAGCGGACAACAATGAGCAGTTCTTC
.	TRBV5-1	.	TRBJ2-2	CASSLLAGPGTGELFF	TGCGCCAGCAGCTTATTGGCAGGGCCGGGCACCGGGGAGCTGTTTTTT
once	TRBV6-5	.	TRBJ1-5	CASSKTEEPQHF	TGTGCCAGCAGCAAAACGGAGGAACCCCAGCATTTT
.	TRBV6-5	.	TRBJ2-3	CASRLTVSTDTQYF	TGTGCCAGCAGACTGACAGTGAGCACAGATACGCAGTATTTT
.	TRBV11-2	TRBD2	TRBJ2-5	CASSPGTSGETQYF	TGTGCCAGCAGCCCCGGGACTAGCGGAGAGACCCAGTACTTC